The 16 T cell receptor beta chains given below trace back to one sample, sequenced in a study of cytomegalovirus exposure and HLA in healthy donors. The PCR contained 60 Vbeta and 13 Jbeta primers. Assay used: immunoSEQ multiplex PCR; TCRdb lists only in-frame clones, some missing. The data hold roughly 90,000 clones, with 65% to 85% observed a single time. Sequenced input: PBMCs. These receptors came from a young man in good health and CMV-seronegative.

The J gene is TRBJ2-1, the V gene TRBV19; the match to TRBD2 covers 11 bases. The CDR3 consists of 13 residues. V dropped 10 bases and J dropped 6; count of bases not matched to a gene: 5. CDR1 and CDR2 (germline): LNHDA, SQIVND (reference sequence). The DNA of the CDR3 is TGTGCCATTCGACTAGCGGGAAGCAATGAGCAGTTCTTC. Translated: CAIRLAGSNEQFF.

This chain uses TRBV30 with TRBJ2-1; TRBD2 matches at 14 bases. CDR3 length: 12 residues. Looked up from germline, CDR1 is GTSNPN and CDR2 is SVGIG (reference sequence). The V and J ends lost 8 bases and 8 bases, in that order; junction bases with no gene match: 2. The CDR3 bases are TGTGCCGGGACTAGCGGGAGCTATGAGCAGTTCTTC. Translated: CAGTSGSYEQFF.

In its sample, this clone was seen a few times. The chain is built from TRBV7-2 and TRBJ2-5; tentatively, D is TRBD1 (6 bases). This CDR3 has 15 residues. Trimming removed 2 bases from V and 4 bases from J, with 14 bases in between. Germline assignment: CDR1 SGHTA and CDR2 FQGNSA. As DNA, the CDR3 is TGTGCCAGCAGCTTATCCCCGCGAGGGGGAGAGACCCAGTACTTC. Its protein is CASSLSPRGGETQYF.

This rearrangement joins TRBV25-1 to TRBJ2-3, with 10 bases matching TRBD2. This CDR3 has 16 amino acids. Trimming at V came to 1 base and at J to 5 bases, leaving 6 bases not matched to a gene. Germline V CDR1 and CDR2: MGHDK, SYGVNS. Here the CDR3 reads CASSESASGRIDTQYF. The CDR3 DNA follows: TGTGCCAGCAGTGAATCGGCTAGCGGGAGAATAGATACGCAGTATTTT.

V and J are TRBV5-1 and TRBJ2-5, with D tentatively TRBD1 (5 bases). Per germline, CDR1 SGHRS and CDR2 YFSETQ. The CDR3 has 16 residues. V lost 4 bases to trimming and J lost 4 bases, with 20 bases between them. The CDR3 loop is CASSNGAGLVGETQYF. In DNA, the CDR3 is TGCGCCAGCAGCAACGGTGCAGGGTTAGTAGGAGAGACCCAGTACTTC.

This clone was recorded once. This chain links TRBV5-6 with TRBJ2-7; 11 nucleotides agree with TRBD2. The V and J ends lost 5 bases and 2 bases, in that order; junction bases with no gene match: 3. Germline V gene data show CDR1 as SGHDT and CDR2 as YYEEEE. This CDR3 contains 14 residues. The CDR3: CASRGLADAYEQYF. As DNA, the CDR3 is TGTGCCAGCAGGGGACTAGCGGACGCCTACGAGCAGTACTTC.

This clone has more than one count but fewer than ten. The germline gene is not matched at one end of the junction; a read error may be the cause. The V and J genes are TRBV6-1 and TRBJ2-3, with 9 bases identical to TRBD1. From germline, CDR1 is MNHNS and CDR2 SASEGT. The CDR3 spans 17 residues. CDR3 DNA: TGTGCCAGCAGCGAAGCCCCGGGACAGGGCGTTCCAGATACGCAGTATTTT. Encoded protein: CASSEAPGQGVPDTQYF.

The chain joins TRBV6-1 to TRBJ2-5; a possible D gene is TRBD2 (5 bases). Trimming cost V 2 bases and J 5 bases, with 21 bases left between them. Germline CDR1 and CDR2: MNHNS and SASEGT. The CDR3 consists of 17 residues. Written as DNA, the CDR3 is TGTGCCAGCAGTGAAACCCCGGGCGGGTATACGGGTGAGACCCAGTACTTC. Translated: CASSETPGGYTGETQYF.

The chain employs TRBV6-6 and TRBJ1-4; 7 positions agree with TRBD1. Germline CDR1 is MNHNY and CDR2 is SVGAGI (reference sequence). V lost 10 bases, J lost 6 bases, and 14 bases stayed unmatched. The CDR3 totals 15 residues. The CDR3 sequence: CATRQGDMGHEKLFF. CDR3 nucleotides: TGTGCCACCAGGCAGGGGGACATGGGCCATGAAAAACTGTTTTTT.

This clone has just one count. The chain uses TRBV2 and TRBJ2-5; D not certain. V was trimmed by 6 bases and J by 3 bases, leaving 20 bases between them. Per germline, CDR1 SNHLY and CDR2 FYNNEI. The CDR3 is 16 residues long. CDR3 DNA sequence: TGTGCCAGCAGCTCACTACCTCAGTCGTCCGAAGAGACCCAGTACTTC. It yields the protein CASSSLPQSSEETQYF.

This clone was recorded once. The chain has TRBV30 and TRBJ1-5; D is undetermined. CDR3 length: 14 residues. V shed 2 bases and J shed 2 bases, with 10 bases lying between them. From germline, CDR1 is GTSNPN and CDR2 SVGIG (reference sequence). CDR3 sequence (DNA): TGTGCCTGGAGTTGGGGTAGCGGCAATCAGCCCCAGCATTTT. Translated, it gives CAWSWGSGNQPQHF.

This clone showed up just a few times. The V gene is TRBV5-6, the J gene TRBJ1-3; TRBD1 agrees at 8 bases. V gave up 4 bases and J gave up 8 bases; unmatched junction bases: 5. The germline CDR1 and CDR2 sequences are SGHDT and YYEEEE. CDR3 length equals 13 residues. CDR3 DNA: TGTGCCAGCAGCACGGACAGGGAGGACACCATATATTTT. It translates to CASSTDREDTIYF.

This clone has only a few counts. This chain connects TRBV5-4 to TRBJ1-3, with D possibly matching TRBD1 (6 bases). V was pared by 0 bases and J by 1 base, with 11 bases between. Germline V gives CDR1 SGHNT, CDR2 YYREEE (reference sequence). CDR3 length: 16 residues. The CDR3 loop reads CASSLGGLGSGNTIYF. The CDR3 DNA follows: TGTGCCAGCAGCTTGGGGGGGCTGGGTTCTGGAAACACCATATATTTT. Full variable domain (missing parts from reference TRBV5-4 and TRBJ1-3): ETGVTQSPTHLIKTRGQQVTLRCSSQSGHNTVSWYQQALGQGPQFIFQYYREEENGRGNFPPRFSGLQFPNYSSELNVNALELDDSALYLCASSLGGLGSGNTIYFGEGSWLTVV.

V and J are TRBV12-5 and TRBJ2-7; maybe TRBD2 (6 bases). The CDR3 sequence is 19 residues long. Germline V gene lookup returns CDR1 LGHNT and CDR2 FRNRAP. The germline V and J ends were trimmed by 0 bases and 1 base, with 22 bases remaining between them. The CDR3 sequence: CASGLVLGGFGGSSYEQYF. CDR3 coding DNA: TGTGCTAGTGGTTTGGTATTAGGAGGGTTCGGCGGTTCTTCCTACGAGCAGTACTTC.

This clone was observed a single time. J is TRBJ2-7 and V is TRBV30; TRBD1 matches 10 bases. The CDR3 length is 12 residues. The V gene's germline CDR1 is GTSNPN and CDR2 SVGIG (reference sequence). Losses at the gene ends were 7 bases for V and 5 bases for J; bases not matched to a gene: 5. CDR3 nucleotide sequence: TGTGCCTTCGGACAGGGGGGCAACGAGCAGTACTTC. Protein sequence: CAFGQGGNEQYF.

The sample holds one count of this clone. This sequence joins TRBV5-1 and TRBJ1-2; the match to TRBD1 covers 10 bases. The CDR3 has 15 residues. V lost 4 bases, J lost 2 bases, and 5 bases stayed unmatched. The germline gives CDR1 SGHRS, CDR2 YFSETQ. CDR3 loop: CASSRGTGENYGYTF. The CDR3 region has the DNA TGCGCCAGCAGCCGGGGGACAGGGGAGAACTATGGCTACACCTTC.